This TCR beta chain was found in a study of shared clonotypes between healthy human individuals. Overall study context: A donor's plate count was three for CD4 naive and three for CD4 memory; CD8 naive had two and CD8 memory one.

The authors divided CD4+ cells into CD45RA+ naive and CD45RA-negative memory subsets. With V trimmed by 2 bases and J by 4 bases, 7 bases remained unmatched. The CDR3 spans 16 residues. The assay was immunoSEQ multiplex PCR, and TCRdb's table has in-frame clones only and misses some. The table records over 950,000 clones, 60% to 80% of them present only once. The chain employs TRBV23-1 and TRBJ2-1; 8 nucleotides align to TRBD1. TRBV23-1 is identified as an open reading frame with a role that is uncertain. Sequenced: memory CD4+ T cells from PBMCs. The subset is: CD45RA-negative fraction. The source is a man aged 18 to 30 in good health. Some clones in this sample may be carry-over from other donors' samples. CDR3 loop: CASSQARGRFYNEQFF. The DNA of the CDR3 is TGCGCCAGCAGTCAAGCCAGGGGGCGTTTTTACAATGAGCAGTTCTTC.